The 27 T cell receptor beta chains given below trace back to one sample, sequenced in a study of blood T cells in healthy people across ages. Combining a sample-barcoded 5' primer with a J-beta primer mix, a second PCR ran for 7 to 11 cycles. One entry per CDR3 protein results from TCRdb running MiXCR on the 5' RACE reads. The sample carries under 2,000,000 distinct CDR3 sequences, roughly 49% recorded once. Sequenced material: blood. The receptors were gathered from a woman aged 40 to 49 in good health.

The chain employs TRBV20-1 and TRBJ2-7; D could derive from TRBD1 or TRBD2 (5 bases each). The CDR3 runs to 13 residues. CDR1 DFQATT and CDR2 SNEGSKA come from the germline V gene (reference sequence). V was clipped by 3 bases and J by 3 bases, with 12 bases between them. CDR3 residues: CSARTGTYYEQYF. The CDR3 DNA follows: TGCAGTGCTAGGACGGGGACGTACTACGAGCAGTACTTC.

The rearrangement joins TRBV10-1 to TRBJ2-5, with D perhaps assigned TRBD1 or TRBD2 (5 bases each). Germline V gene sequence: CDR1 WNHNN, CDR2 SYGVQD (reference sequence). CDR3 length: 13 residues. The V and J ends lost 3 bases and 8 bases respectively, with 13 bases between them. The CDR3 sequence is CASSDWAGGTQYF. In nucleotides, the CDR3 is TGCGCCAGCAGTGACTGGGCTGGGGGAACCCAGTACTTC.

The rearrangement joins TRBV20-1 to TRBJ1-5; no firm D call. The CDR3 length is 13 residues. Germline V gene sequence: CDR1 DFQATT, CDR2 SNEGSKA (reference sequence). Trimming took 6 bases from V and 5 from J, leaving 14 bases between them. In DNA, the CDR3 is TGCAGTGCCTATAAGGACGGGGATCAGCCCCAGCATTTT. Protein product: CSAYKDGDQPQHF.

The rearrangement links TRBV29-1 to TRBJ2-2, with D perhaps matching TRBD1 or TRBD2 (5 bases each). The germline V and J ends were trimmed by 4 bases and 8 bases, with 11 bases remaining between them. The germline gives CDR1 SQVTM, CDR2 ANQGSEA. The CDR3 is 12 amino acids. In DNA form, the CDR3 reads TGCAGCGTTGCGGGGCTAGATGGGGAGCTGTTTTTT. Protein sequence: CSVAGLDGELFF.

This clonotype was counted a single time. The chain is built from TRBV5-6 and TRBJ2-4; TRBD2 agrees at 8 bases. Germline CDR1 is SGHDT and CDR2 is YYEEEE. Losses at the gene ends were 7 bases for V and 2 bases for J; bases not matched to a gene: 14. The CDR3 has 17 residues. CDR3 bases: TGTGCCAGCGCAATCAGTCGCGGGGGGCTAACCAAAAACATTCAGTACTTC. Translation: CASAISRGGLTKNIQYF.

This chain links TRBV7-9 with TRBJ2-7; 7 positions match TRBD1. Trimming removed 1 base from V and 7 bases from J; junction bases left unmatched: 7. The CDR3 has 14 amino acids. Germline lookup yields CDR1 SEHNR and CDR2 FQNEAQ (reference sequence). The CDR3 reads CASSLGGQDREQYF. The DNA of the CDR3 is TGTGCCAGCAGCTTAGGGGGTCAGGACAGGGAGCAGTACTTC.

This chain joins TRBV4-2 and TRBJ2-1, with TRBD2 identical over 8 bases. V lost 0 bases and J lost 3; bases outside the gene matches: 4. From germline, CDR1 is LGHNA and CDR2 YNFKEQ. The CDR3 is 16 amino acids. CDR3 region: CASSQEVAGNYNEQFF. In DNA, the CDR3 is TGTGCCAGCAGCCAAGAAGTAGCGGGGAACTACAATGAGCAGTTCTTC.

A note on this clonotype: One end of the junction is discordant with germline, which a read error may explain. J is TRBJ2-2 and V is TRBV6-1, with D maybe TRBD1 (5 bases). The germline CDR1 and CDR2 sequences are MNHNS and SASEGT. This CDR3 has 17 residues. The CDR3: CASSLVQAGHDTRELFF. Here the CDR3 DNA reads TGTGCCAGCAGTCTGGTTCAAGCAGGGCACGACACCAGGGAGCTGTTTTTT.

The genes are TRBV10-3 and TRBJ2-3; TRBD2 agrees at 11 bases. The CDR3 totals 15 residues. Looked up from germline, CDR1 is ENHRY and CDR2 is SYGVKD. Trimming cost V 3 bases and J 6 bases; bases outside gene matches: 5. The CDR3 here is CAISDTSGGGDTQYF. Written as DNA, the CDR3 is TGTGCCATCAGTGATACTAGCGGGGGAGGCGATACGCAGTATTTT.

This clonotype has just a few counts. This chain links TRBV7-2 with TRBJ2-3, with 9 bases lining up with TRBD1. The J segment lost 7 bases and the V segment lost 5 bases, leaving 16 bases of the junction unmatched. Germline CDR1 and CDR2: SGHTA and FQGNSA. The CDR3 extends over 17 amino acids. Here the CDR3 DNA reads TGTGCCAGCAGCCCCCAACCCCGGACAGGGGCGGCCTATACGCAGTATTTT. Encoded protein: CASSPQPRTGAAYTQYF.

CDR3 sequence reads: CASSSVGVHNEQFF. CDR3 DNA sequence: TGTGCCAGCAGTTCCGTCGGGGTCCACAATGAGCAGTTCTTC. The V and J genes are TRBV28 and TRBJ2-1, with TRBD2 as a possible D gene (5 bases). V dropped 4 bases and J dropped 5 bases, with 12 bases sitting between them. The CDR3 loop spans 14 amino acids. The germline CDR1 and CDR2 sequences are MDHEN and SYDVKM.

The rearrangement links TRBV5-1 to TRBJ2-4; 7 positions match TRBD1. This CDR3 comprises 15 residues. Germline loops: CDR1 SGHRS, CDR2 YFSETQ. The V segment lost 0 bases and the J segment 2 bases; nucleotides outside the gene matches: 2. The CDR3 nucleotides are TGCGCCAGCAGCTTGGAGACAGGGACCAAAAACATTCAGTACTTC. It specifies CASSLETGTKNIQYF.

The CDR3 region has the DNA TGTGCCAGCAGCCACTCCTCCAGGGGAGATACGCAGTATTTT. It specifies CASSHSSRGDTQYF. This rearrangement joins TRBV3-1 to TRBJ2-3, with D perhaps matching TRBD1 (6 bases). Germline lookup yields CDR1 LGHDT and CDR2 YNNKEL (reference sequence). The CDR3 covers 14 residues. V was shortened by 3 bases and J by 5 bases, with 12 bases between the two germline ends.

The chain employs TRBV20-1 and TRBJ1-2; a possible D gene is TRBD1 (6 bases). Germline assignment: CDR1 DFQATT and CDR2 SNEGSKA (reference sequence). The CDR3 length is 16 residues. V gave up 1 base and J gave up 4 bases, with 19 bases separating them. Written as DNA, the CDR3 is TGCAGTGCTAGAGCTCATCGGGGCAGGGGAACCTATGGCTACACCTTC. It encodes CSARAHRGRGTYGYTF.

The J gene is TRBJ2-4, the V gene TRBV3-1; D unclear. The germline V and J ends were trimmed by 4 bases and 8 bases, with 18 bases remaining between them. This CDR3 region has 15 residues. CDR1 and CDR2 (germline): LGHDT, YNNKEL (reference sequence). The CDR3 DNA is TGTGCCAGCAGCCGACTGAAGCTGTATGGGCACATTCAGTACTTC. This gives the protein CASSRLKLYGHIQYF.

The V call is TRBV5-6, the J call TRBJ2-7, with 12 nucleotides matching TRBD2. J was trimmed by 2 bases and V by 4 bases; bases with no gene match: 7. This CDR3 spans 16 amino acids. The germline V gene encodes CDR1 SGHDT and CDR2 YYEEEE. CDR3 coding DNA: TGTGCCAGCAGCCCGAGGACTAGCGGGGCCGCCTACGAGCAGTACTTC. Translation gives CASSPRTSGAAYEQYF.

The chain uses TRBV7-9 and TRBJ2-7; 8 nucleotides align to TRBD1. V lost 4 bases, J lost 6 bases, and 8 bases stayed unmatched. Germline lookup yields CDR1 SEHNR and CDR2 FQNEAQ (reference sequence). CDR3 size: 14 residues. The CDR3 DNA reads TGTGCCAGCAGCTCCAGGGGGCCCTCTCCCGAGCAGTACTTC. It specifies CASSSRGPSPEQYF.

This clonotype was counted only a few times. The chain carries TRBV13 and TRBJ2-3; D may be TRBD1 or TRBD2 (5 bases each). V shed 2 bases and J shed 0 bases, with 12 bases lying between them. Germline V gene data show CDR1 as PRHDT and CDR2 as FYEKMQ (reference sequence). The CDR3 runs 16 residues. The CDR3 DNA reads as TGTGCCAGCAGCTTAACAGGACTCCGTAGCACAGATACGCAGTATTTT. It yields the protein CASSLTGLRSTDTQYF.

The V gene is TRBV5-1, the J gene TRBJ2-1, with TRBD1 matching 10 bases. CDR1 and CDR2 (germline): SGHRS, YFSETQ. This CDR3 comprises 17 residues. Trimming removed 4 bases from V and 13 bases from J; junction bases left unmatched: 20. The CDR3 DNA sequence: TGCGCCAGCAGCCGAGGACCGGGACAGGGGCTACAAGAGACCCAGTTCTTC. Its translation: CASSRGPGQGLQETQFF.

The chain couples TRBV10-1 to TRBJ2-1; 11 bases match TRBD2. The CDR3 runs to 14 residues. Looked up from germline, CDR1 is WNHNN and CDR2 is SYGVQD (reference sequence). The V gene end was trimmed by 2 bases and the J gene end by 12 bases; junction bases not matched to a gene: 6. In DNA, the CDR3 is TGCGCCAGCAGTGAGGGTCTAGCGGGGGGACGGCAGTTCTTC. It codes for CASSEGLAGGRQFF.

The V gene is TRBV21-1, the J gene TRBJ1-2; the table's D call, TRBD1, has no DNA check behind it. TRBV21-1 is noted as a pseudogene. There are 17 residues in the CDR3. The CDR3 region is CASSKFPGKLGHYGYTF. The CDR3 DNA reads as TGTGCCAGCAGCAAATTTCCGGGGAAATTAGGTCACTATGGCTACACCTTC.

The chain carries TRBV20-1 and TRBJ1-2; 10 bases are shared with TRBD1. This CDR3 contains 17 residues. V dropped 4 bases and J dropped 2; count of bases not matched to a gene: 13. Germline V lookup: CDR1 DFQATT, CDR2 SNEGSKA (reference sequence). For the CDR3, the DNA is TGCAGTGCTATCGACCGGGACAGGGGTGGACCAAACTATGGCTACACCTTC. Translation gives CSAIDRDRGGPNYGYTF.

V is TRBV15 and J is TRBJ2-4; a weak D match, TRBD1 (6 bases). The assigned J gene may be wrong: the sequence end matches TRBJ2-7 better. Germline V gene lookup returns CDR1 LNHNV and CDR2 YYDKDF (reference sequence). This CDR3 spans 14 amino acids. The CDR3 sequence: CATSRGDTRYEQYF. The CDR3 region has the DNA TGTGCCACCAGCAGAGGGGACACTCGCTACGAGCAGTACTTC.

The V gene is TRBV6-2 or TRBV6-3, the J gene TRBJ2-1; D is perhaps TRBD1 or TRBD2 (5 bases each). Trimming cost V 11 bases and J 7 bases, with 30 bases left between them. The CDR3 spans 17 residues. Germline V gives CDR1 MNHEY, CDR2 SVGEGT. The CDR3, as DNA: TGTGCCTCAAGGCGCCAGCAGTTAGAGGGGCTAGGGAATGAGCAGTTCTTC. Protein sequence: CASRRQQLEGLGNEQFF.

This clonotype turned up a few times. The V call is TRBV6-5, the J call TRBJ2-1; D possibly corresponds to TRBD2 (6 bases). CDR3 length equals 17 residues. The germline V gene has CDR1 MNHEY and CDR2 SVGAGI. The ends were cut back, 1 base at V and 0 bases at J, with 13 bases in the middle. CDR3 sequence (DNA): TGTGCCAGCAGTTACTGGAGGGACTTTAGCTCCTACAATGAGCAGTTCTTC. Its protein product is CASSYWRDFSSYNEQFF.

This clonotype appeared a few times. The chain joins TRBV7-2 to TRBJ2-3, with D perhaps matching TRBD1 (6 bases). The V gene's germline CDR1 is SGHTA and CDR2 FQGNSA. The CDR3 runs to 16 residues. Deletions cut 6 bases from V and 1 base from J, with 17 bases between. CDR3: CASSSTGRAGTDTQYF. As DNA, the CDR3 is TGTGCCAGCAGTTCTACAGGGCGGGCGGGCACAGATACGCAGTATTTT.

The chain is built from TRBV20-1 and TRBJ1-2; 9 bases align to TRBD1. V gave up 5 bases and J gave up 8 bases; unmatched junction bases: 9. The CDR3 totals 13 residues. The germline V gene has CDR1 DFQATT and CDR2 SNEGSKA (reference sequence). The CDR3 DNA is TGCAGTGCTGCCACAACAGGGGGCGCGGGCTACACCTTC. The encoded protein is CSAATTGGAGYTF.